Below, one T cell receptor (beta chain) is given with its context. Other DNA sequences within the sample encode an identical CDR3. Produced via immunoSEQ multiplex PCR; TCRdb's table is partial and in-frame only. In the table there are some 81,000 clones, around 75% of which are singletons. This sample stems from a study of cytotoxic CD8 clonotypes in ibrutinib-treated CLL. Trimming took off 0 bases at V and 7 bases at J, with 6 bases between the two ends. The CDR3 has 11 residues. Germline V gene lookup returns CDR1 GTSNPN and CDR2 SVGIG (reference sequence). The source material was PBMCs, sampled after 12 months of ibrutinib treatment. This chain connects TRBV30 to TRBJ1-2; D uncertain. The receptor comes from a human donor with chronic lymphocytic leukemia. DNA of the CDR3: TGTGCCTGGAGTGTAGGAGGTGGCTACACCTTC. This gives the protein CAWSVGGGYTF.